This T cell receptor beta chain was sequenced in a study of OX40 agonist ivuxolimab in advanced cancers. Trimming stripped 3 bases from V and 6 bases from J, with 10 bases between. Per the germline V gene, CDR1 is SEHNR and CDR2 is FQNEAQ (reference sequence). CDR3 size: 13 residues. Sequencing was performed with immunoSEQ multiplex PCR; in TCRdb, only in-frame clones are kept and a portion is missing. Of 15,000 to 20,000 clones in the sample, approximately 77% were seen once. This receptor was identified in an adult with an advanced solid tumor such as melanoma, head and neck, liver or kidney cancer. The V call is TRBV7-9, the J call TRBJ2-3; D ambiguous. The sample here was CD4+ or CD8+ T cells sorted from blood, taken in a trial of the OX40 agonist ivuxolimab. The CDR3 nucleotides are TGTGCCAGCAGCTTGGACCCGAGGGATACGCAGTATTTT. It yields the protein CASSLDPRDTQYF. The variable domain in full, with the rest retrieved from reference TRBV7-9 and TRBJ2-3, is DTGVSQNPRHKITKRGQNVTFRCDPISEHNRLYWYRQTLGQGPEFLTYFQNEAQLEKSRLLSDRFSAERPKGSFSTLEIQRTEQGDSAMYLCASSLDPRDTQYFGPGTRLTVL.